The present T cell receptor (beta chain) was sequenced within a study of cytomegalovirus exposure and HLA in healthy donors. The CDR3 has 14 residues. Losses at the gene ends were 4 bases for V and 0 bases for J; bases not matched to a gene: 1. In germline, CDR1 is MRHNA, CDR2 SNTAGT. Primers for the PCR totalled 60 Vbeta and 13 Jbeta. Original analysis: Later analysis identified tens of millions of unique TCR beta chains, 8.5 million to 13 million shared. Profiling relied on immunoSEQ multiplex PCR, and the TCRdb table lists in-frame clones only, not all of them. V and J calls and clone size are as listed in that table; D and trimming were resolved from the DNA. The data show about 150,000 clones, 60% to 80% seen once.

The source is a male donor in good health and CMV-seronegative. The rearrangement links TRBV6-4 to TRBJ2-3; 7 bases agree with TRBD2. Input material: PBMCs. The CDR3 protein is CASSVSGSTDTQYF. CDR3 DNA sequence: TGTGCCAGCAGTGTTAGCGGGAGCACAGATACGCAGTATTTT.